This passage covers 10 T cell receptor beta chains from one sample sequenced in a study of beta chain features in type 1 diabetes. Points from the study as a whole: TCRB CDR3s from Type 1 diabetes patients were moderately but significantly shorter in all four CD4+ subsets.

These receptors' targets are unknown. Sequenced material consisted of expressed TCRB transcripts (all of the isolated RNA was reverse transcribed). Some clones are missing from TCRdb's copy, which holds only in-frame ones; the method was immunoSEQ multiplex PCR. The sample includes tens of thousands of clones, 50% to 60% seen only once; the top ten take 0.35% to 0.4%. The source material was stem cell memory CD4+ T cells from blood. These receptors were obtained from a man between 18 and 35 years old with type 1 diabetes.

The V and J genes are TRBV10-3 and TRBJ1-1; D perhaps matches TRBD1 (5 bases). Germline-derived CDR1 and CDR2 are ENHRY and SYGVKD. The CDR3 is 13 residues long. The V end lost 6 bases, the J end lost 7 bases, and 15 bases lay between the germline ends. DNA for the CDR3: TGTGCCATCAGCCCTATGATGGGGGGTGAAGCTTTCTTT. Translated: CAISPMMGGEAFF.

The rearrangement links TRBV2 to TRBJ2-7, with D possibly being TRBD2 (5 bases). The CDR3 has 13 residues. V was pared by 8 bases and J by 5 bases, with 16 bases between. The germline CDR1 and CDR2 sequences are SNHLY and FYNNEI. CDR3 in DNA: TGTGCCAGCGGACTCTACTTTGGAGACGAGCAGTACTTC. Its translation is CASGLYFGDEQYF.

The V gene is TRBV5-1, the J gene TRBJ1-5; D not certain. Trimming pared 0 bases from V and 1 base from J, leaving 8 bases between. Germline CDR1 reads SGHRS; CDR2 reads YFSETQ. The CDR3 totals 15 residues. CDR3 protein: CASSLAAGSNQPQHF. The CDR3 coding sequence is TGCGCCAGCAGCTTGGCCGCGGGGAGCAATCAGCCCCAGCATTTT.

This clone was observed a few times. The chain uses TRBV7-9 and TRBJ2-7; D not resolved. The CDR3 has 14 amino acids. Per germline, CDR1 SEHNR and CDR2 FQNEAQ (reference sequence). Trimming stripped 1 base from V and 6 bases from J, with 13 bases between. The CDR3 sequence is CASSLVRPNSEQYF. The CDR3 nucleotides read TGTGCCAGCAGCTTAGTGCGTCCCAATTCCGAGCAGTACTTC.

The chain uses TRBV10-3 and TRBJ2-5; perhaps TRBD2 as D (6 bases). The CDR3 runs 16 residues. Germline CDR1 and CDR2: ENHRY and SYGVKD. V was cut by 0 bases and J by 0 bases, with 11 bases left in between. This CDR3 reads CAISESWASDQETQYF. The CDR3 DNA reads TGTGCCATCAGTGAGTCTTGGGCTAGCGACCAAGAGACCCAGTACTTC.

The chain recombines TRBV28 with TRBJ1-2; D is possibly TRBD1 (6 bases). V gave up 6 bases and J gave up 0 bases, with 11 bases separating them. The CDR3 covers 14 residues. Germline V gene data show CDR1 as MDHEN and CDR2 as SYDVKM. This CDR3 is CASRLQGANYGYTF. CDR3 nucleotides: TGTGCCAGCAGACTACAGGGCGCTAACTATGGCTACACCTTC.

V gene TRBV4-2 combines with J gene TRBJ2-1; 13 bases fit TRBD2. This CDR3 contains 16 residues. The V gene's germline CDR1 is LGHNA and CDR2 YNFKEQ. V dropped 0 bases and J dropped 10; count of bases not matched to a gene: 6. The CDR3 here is CASSQELAGGPWEQFF. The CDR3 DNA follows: TGTGCCAGCAGCCAAGAACTAGCGGGAGGGCCATGGGAGCAGTTCTTC.

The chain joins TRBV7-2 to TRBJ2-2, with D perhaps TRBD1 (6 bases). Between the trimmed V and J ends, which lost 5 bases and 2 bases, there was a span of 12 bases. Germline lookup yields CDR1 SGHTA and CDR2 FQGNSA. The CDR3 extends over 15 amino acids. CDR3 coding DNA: TGTGCCAGCAGCCCGAGGGGGAGCAACACCGGGGAGCTGTTTTTT. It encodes CASSPRGSNTGELFF.

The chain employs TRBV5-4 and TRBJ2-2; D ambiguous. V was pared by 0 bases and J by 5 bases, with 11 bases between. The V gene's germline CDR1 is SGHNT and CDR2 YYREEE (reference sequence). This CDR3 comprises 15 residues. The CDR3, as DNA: TGTGCCAGCAGCTTGGGAAGTCGCGATACCGGGGAGCTGTTTTTT. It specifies CASSLGSRDTGELFF.

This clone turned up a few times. This CDR3 is CASKTGGFSTEAFF. DNA for the CDR3: TGTGCCAGCAAAACAGGGGGCTTCTCGACTGAAGCTTTCTTT. The rearrangement joins TRBV6-6 to TRBJ1-1; 9 bases map to TRBD1. CDR1 is MNHNY, CDR2 SVGAGI, per germline (reference sequence). The trim removed 7 bases at V and 5 bases at J, leaving 8 bases unmatched. The CDR3 is made up of 14 amino acids.